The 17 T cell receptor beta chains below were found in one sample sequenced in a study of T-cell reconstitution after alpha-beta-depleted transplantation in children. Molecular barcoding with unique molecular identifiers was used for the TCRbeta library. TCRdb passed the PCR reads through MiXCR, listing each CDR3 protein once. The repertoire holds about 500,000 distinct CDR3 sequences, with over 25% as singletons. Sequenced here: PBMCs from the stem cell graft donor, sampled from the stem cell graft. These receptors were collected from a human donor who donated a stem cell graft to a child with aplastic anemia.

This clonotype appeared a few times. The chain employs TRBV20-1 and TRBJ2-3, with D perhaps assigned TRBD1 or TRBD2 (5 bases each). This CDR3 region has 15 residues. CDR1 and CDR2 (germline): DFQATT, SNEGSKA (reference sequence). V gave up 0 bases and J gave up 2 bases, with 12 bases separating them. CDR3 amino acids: CSAREEGRDTDTQYF. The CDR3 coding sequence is TGCAGTGCTAGAGAAGAGGGGCGAGACACAGATACGCAGTATTTT.

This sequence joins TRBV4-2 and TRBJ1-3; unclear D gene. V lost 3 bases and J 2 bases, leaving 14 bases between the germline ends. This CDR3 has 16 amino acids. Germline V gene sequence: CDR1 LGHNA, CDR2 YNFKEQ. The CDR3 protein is CASSHIQDGTGNTIYF. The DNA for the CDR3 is TGTGCCAGCAGCCACATTCAGGACGGAACTGGAAACACCATATATTTT.

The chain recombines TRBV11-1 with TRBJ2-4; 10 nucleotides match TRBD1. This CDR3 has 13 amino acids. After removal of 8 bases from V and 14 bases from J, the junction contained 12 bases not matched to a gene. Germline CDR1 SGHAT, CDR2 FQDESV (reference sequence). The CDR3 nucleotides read TGTGCCAGCGGACCCATCGGACAGGGGGTGGAGTACTTC. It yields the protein CASGPIGQGVEYF. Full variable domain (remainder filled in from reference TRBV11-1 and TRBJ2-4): EAEVAQSPRYKITEKSQAVAFWCDPISGHATLYWYRQILGQGPELLVQFQDESVVDDSQLPKDRFSAERLKGVDSTLKIQPAELGDSAMYLCASGPIGQGVEYFGAGTRLSVL.

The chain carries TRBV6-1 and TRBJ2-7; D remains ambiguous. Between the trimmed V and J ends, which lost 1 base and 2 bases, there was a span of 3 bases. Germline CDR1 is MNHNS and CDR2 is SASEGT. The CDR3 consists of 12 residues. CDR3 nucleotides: TGTGCCAGCAGTGAAGTTCCCTACGAGCAGTACTTC. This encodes CASSEVPYEQYF.

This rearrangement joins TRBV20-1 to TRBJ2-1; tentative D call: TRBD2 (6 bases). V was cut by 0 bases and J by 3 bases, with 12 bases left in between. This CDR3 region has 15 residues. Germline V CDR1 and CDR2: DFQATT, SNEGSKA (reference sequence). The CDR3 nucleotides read TGCAGTGCTAGAGACTGGAGGGCAATCTACAATGAGCAGTTCTTC. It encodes CSARDWRAIYNEQFF.

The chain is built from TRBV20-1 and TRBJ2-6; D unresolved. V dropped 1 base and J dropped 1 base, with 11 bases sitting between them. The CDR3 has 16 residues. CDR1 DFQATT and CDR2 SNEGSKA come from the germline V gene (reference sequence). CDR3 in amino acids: CSARATPVSGANVLTF. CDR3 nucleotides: TGCAGTGCTAGAGCCACGCCTGTGTCTGGGGCCAACGTCCTGACTTTC.

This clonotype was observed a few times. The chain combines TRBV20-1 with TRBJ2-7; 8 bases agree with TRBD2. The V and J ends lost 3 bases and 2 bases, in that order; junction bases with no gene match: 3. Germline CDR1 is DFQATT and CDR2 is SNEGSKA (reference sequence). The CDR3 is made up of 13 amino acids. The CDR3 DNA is TGCAGTGCTAGCGGGAGGGGGACCTACGAGCAGTACGTC. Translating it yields CSASGRGTYEQYV.

The CDR3 region is CASGTGNTEAFF. The CDR3 DNA follows: TGCGCCAGCGGTACTGGGAACACTGAAGCTTTCTTT. The chain has TRBV5-1 and TRBJ1-1; D is ambiguous. CDR1 is SGHRS, CDR2 YFSETQ, per germline. The CDR3 has 12 residues. The V end lost 7 bases, the J end lost 1 base, and 8 bases lay between the germline ends. Combining the CDR3 with reference TRBV5-1 and TRBJ1-1 gives the whole variable domain KAGVTQTPRYLIKTRGQQVTLSCSPISGHRSVSWYQQTPGQGLQFLFEYFSETQRNKGNFPGRFSGRQFSNSRSEMNVSTLELGDSALYLCASGTGNTEAFFGQGTRLTVV.

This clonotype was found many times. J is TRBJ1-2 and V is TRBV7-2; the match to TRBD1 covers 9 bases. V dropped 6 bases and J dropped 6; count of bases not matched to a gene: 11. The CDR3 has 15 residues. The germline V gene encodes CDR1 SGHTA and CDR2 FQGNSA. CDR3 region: CASSSNPGQGDGYTF. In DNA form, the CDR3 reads TGTGCCAGCAGTTCTAATCCGGGACAGGGAGATGGCTACACCTTC.

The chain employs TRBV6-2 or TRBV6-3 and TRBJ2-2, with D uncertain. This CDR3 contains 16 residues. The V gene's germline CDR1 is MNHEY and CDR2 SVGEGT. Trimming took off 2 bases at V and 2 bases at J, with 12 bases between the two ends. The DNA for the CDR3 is TGTGCCAGCAGTTACGGGTCAGGCCCTAACACCGGGGAGCTGTTTTTT. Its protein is CASSYGSGPNTGELFF.

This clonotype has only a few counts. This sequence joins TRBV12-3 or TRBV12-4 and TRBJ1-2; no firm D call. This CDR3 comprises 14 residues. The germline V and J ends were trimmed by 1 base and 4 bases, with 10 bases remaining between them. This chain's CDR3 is CASSLVGFGYGYTF. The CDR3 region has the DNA TGTGCCAGCAGTTTAGTGGGGTTTGGCTATGGCTACACCTTC.

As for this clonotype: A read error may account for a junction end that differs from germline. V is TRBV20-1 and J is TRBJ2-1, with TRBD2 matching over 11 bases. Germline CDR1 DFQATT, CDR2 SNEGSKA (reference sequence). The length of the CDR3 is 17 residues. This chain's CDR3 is CSASNPLAGGPVSEKFF. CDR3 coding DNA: TGCAGTGCCTCGAACCCCTTAGCGGGAGGGCCCGTATCTGAGAAGTTCTTC.

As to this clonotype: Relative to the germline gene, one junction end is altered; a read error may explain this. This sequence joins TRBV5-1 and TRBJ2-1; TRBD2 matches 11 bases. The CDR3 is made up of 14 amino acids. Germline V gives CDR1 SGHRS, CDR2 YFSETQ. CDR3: CASSSGGLEGLAVF. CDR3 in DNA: TGCGCCAGCAGCTCGGGAGGGTTAGAGGGACTAGCGGTCTTC.

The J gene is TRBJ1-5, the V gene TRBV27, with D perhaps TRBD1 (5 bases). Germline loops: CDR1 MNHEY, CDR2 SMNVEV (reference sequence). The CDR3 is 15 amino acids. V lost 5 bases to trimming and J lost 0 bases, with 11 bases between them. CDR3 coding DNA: TGTGCCAGCAGTGCAACAGGTAATAGCAATCAGCCCCAGCATTTT. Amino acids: CASSATGNSNQPQHF.

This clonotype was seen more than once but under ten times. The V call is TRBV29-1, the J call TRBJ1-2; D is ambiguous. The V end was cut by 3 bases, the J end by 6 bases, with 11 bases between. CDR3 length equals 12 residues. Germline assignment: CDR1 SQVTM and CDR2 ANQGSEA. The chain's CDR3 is CSVDRPKDGYTF. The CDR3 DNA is TGCAGCGTTGACAGACCGAAGGATGGCTACACCTTC.

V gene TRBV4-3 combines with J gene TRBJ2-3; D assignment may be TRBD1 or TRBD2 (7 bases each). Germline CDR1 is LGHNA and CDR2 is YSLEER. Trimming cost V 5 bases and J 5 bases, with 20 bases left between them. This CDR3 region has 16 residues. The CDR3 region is CASSFSPGRGQDTQYF. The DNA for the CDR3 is TGCGCCAGCAGCTTCTCTCCGGGGAGGGGGCAAGATACGCAGTATTTT.

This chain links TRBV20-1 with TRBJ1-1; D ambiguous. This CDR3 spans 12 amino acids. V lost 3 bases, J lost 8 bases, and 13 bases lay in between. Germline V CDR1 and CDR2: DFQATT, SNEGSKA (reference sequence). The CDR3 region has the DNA TGCAGTGCTAGTGGGTCCGAAAGGGAAGCTTTCTTT. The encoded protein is CSASGSEREAFF.